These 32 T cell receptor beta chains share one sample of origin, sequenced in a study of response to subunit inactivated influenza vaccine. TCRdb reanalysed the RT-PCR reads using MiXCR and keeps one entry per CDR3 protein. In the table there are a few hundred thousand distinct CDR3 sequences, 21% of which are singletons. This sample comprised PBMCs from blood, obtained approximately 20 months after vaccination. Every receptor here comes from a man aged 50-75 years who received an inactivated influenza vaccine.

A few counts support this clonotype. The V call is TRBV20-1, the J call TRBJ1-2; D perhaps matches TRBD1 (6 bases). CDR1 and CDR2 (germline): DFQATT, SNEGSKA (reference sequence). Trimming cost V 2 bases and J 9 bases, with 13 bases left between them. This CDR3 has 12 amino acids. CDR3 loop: CSARSYGQSYTF. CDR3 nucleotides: TGCAGTGCTAGAAGTTACGGACAGAGCTACACCTTC.

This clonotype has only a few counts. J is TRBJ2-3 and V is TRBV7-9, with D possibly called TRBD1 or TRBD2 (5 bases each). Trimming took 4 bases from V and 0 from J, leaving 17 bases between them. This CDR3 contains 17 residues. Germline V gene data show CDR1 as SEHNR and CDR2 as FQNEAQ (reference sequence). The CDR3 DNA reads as TGTGCCAGCAGCTCCCGATTGGGGGAGTCGAGCACAGATACGCAGTATTTT. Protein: CASSSRLGESSTDTQYF.

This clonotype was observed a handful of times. This CDR3 reads CASTTIGPQHF. The CDR3 DNA is TGTGCCAGCACCACAATAGGTCCCCAGCATTTT. This sequence joins TRBV28 and TRBJ1-5; D is ambiguous. The CDR3 extends over 11 amino acids. CDR1 is MDHEN, CDR2 SYDVKM, per germline. V shed 7 bases and J shed 10 bases, with 11 bases lying between them.

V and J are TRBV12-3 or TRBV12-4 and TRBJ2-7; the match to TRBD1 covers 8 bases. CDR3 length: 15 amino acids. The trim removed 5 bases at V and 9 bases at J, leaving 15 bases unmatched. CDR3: CASSLAGTGGGGQYF. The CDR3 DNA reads TGTGCCAGCAGTCTCGCCGGGACAGGTGGAGGAGGGCAGTACTTC.

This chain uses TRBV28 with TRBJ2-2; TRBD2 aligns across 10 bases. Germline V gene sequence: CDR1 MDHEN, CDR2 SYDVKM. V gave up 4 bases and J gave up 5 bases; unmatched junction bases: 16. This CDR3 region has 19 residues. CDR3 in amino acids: CASSYPTNLAGVETGELFF. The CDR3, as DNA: TGTGCCAGCAGTTATCCCACGAATCTAGCGGGAGTCGAGACCGGGGAGCTGTTTTTT. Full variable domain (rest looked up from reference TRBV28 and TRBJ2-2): DVKVTQSSRYLVKRTGEKVFLECVQDMDHENMFWYRQDPGLGLRLIYFSYDVKMKEKGDIPEGYSVSREKKERFSLILESASTNQTSMYLCASSYPTNLAGVETGELFFGEGSRLTVL.

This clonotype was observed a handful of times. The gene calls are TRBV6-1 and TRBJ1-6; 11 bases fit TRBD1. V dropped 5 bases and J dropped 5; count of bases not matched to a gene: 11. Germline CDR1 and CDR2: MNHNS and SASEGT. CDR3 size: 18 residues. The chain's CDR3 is CASSRFPGQGGHNSPLHF. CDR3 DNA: TGTGCCAGCAGTCGATTTCCGGGACAGGGGGGTCATAATTCACCCCTCCACTTT.

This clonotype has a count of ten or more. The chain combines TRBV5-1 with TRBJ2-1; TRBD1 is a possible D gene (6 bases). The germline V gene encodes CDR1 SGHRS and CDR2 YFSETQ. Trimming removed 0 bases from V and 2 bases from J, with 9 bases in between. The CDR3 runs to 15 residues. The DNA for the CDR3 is TGCGCCAGCAGCTTGGATGGGGGCCCCTACAATGAGCAGTTCTTC. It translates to CASSLDGGPYNEQFF.

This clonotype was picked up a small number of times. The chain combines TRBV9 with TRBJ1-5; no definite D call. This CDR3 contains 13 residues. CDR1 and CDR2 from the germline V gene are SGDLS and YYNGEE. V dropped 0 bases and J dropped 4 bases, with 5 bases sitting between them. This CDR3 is CASSVDPNQPQHF. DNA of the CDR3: TGTGCCAGCAGCGTAGACCCTAATCAGCCCCAGCATTTT.

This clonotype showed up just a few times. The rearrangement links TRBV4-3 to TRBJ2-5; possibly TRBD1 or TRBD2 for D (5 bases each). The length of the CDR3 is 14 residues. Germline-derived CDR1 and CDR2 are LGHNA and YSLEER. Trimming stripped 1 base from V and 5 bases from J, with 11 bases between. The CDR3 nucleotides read TGCGCCAGCAGCCAAGTGGGGGTCGGGGAGACCCAGTACTTC. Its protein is CASSQVGVGETQYF.

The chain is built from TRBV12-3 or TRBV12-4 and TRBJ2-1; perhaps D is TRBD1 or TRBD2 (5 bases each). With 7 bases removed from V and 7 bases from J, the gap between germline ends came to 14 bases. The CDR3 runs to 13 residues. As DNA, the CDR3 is TGTGCCAGCACCGCAGGGTGGGGGAATGAGCAGTTCTTC. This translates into CASTAGWGNEQFF.

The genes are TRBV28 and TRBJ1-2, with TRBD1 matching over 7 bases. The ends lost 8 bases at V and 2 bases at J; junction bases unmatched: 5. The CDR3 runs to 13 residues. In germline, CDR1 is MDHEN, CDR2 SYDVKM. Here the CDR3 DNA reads TGTGCCAGCTGGGACAGCAGGAACTATGGCTACACCTTC. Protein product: CASWDSRNYGYTF.

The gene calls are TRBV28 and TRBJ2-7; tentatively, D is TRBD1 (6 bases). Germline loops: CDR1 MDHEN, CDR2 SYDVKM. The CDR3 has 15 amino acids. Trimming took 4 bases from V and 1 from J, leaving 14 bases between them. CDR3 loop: CASSSDRSPSYEQYF. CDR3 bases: TGTGCCAGCAGTTCAGACAGGTCGCCTTCCTACGAGCAGTACTTC.

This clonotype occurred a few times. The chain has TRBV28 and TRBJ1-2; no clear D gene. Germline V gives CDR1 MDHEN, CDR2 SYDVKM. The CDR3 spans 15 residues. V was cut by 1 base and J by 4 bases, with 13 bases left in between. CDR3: CASSLLLGGPYGYTF. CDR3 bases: TGTGCCAGCAGTTTATTACTGGGCGGGCCCTATGGCTACACCTTC.

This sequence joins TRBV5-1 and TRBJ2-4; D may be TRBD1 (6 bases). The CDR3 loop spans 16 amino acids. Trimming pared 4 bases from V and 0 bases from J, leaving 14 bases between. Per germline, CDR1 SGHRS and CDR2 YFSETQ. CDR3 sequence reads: CASSLRQDVAKNIQYF. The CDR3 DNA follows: TGCGCCAGCAGCCTAAGACAGGACGTAGCCAAAAACATTCAGTACTTC.

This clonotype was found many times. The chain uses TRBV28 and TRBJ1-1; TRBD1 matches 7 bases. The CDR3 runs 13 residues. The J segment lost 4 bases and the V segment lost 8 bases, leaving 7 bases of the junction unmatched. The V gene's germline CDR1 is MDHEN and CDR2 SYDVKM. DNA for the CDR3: TGTGCCAGCCTACTATCAGGGGGCACTGAAGCTTTCTTT. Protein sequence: CASLLSGGTEAFF.

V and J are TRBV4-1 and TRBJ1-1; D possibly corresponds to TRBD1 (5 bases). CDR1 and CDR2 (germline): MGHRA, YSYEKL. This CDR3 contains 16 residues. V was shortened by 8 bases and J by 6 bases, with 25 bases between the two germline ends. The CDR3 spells CASCALTEGTQAEAFF. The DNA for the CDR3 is TGCGCCAGCTGTGCTCTGACAGAGGGGACGCAAGCTGAAGCTTTCTTT.

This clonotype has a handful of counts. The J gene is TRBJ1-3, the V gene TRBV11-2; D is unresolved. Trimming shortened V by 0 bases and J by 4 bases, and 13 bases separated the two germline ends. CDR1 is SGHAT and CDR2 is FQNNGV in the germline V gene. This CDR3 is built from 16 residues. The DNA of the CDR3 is TGTGCCAGCAGCTTAGATCGGGCAGGCACAGGAAACACCATATATTTT. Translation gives CASSLDRAGTGNTIYF.

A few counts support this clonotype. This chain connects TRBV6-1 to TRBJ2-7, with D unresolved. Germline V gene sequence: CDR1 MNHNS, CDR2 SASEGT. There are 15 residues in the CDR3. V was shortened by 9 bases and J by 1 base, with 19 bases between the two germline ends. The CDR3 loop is CARSFKAGPSYEQYF. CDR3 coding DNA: TGTGCCAGAAGCTTCAAAGCCGGACCGTCCTACGAGCAGTACTTC.

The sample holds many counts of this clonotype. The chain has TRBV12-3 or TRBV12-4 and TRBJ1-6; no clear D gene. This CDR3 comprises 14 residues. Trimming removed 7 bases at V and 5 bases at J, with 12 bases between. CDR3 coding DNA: TGTGCCAGCAACCGAGACGGAGATAATTCACCCCTCCACTTT. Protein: CASNRDGDNSPLHF.

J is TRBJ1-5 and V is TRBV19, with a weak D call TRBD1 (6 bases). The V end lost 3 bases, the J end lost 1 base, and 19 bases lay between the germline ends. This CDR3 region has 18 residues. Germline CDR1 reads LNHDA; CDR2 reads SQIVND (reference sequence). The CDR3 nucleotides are TGTGCCAGTAGTATCGAAGGGTGGGGGCGATGGAGCAATCAGCCCCAGCATTTT. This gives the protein CASSIEGWGRWSNQPQHF.

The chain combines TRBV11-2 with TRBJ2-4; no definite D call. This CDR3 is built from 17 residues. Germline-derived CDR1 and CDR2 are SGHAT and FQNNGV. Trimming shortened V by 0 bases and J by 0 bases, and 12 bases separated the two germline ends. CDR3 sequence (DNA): TGTGCCAGCAGCTTAGATCTCCTGAGACTAGCCAAAAACATTCAGTACTTC. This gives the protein CASSLDLLRLAKNIQYF.

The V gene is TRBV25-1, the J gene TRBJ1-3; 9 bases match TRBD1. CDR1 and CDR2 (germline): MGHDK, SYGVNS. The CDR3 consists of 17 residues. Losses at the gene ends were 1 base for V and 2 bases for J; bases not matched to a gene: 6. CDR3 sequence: CASSELRDRVPGNTIYF. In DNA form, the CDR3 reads TGTGCCAGCAGTGAATTAAGGGACAGGGTACCTGGAAACACCATATATTTT.

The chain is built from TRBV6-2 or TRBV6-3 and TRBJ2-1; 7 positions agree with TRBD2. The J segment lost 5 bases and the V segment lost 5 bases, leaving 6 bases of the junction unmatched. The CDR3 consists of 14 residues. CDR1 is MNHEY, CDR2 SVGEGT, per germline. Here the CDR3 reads CASSKGLSNNEQFF. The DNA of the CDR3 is TGTGCCAGCAGTAAGGGACTAAGTAACAATGAGCAGTTCTTC.

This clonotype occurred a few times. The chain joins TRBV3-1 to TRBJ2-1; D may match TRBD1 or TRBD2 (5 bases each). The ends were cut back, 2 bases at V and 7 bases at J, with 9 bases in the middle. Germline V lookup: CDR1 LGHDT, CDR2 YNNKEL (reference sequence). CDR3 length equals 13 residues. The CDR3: CASSQSWGNEQFF. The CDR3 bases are TGTGCCAGCAGCCAATCCTGGGGGAATGAGCAGTTCTTC.

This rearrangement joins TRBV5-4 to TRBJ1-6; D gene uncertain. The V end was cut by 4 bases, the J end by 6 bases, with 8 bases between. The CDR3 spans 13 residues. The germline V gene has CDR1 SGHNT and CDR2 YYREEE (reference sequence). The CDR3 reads CASSQTSNSPLHF. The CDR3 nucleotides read TGTGCCAGCAGCCAGACCTCTAATTCACCCCTCCACTTT.

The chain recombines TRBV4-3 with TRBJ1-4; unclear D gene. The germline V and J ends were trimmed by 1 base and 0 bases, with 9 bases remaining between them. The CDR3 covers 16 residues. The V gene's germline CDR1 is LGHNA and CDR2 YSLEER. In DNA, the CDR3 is TGCGCCAGCAGCCAAGCGGGGTGGGCAACTAATGAAAAACTGTTTTTT. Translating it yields CASSQAGWATNEKLFF.

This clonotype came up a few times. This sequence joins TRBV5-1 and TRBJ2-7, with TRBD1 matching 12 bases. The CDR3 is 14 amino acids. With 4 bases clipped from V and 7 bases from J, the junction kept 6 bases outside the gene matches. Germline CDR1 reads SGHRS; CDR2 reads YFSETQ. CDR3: CASSTGQGAGEQYF. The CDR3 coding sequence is TGCGCCAGCAGCACGGGACAGGGGGCAGGAGAGCAGTACTTC.

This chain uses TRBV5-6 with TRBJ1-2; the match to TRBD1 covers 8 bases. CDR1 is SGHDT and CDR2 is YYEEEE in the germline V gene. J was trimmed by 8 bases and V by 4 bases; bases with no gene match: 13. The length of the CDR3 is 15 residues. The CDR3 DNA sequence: TGTGCCAGCAGCATCCCCGGGACAGGAAGAGGAGGCTACACCTTC. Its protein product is CASSIPGTGRGGYTF.

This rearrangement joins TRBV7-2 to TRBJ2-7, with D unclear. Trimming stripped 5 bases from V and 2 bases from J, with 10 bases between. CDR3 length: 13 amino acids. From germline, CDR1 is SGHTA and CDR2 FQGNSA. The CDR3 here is CASSRWLTYEQYF. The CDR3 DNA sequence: TGTGCCAGCAGCCGTTGGCTAACCTACGAGCAGTACTTC.

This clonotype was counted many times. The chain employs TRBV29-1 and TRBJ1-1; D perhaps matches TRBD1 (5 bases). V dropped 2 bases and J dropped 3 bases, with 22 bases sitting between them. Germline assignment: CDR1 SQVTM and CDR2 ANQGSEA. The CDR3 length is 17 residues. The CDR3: CSVEKPGGAFLYTEAFF. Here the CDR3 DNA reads TGCAGCGTTGAAAAACCGGGGGGAGCATTTCTATACACTGAAGCTTTCTTT.

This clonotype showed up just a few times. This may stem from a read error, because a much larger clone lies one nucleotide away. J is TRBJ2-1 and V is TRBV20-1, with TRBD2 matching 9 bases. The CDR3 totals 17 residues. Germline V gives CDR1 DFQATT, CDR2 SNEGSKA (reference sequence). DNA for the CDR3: TGCTGTGCTAGAGATGCGGCTAGCGGGACCATTTACAATGAGCAGTTCTTC. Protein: CCARDAASGTIYNEQFF.

The CDR3: CASSPRSVNTEAFF. The CDR3 DNA is TGTGCCAGCAGCCCTAGATCAGTGAACACTGAAGCTTTCTTT. This chain links TRBV7-8 with TRBJ1-1, with D unclear. V was pared by 5 bases and J by 0 bases, with 10 bases between. Looked up from germline, CDR1 is SGHVS and CDR2 is FQNEAQ. CDR3 length equals 14 residues.